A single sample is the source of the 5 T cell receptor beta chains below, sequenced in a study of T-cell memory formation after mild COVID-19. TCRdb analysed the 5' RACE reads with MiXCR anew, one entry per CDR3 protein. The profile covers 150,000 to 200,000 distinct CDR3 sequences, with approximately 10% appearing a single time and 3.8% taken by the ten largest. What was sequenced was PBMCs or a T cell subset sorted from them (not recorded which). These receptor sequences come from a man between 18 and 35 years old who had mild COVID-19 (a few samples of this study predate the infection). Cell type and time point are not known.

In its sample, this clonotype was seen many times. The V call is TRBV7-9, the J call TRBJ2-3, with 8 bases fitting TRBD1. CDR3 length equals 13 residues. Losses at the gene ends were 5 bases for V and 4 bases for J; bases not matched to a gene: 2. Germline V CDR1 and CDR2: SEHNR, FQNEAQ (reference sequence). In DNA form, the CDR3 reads TGTGCCAGCAGCCAGGGGGCGGCAGATACGCAGTATTTT. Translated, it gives CASSQGAADTQYF. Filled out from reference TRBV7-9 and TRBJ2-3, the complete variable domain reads DTGVSQNPRHKITKRGQNVTFRCDPISEHNRLYWYRQTLGQGPEFLTYFQNEAQLEKSRLLSDRFSAERPKGSFSTLEIQRTEQGDSAMYLCASSQGAADTQYFGPGTRLTVL.

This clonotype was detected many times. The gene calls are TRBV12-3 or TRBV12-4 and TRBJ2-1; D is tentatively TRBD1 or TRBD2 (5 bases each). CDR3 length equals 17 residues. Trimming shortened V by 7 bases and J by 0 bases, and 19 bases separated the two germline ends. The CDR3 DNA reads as TGTGCCAGCACCAGACCCCGGGGCAGGAGCTCCTACAATGAGCAGTTCTTC. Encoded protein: CASTRPRGRSSYNEQFF.

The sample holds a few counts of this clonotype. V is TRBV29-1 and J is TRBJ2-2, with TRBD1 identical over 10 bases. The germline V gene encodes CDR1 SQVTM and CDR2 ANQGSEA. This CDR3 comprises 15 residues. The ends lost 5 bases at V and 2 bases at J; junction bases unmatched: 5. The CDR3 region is CSVPGQGPNTGELFF. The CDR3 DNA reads TGCAGCGTTCCGGGACAGGGGCCCAACACCGGGGAGCTGTTTTTT.

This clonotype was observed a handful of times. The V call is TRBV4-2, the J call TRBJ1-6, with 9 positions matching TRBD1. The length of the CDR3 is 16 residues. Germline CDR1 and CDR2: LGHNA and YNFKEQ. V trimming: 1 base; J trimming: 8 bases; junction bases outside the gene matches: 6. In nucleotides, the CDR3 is TGTGCCAGCAGCCAAGGGGCGGGACAGGGCCATTCACCCCTCCACTTT. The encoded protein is CASSQGAGQGHSPLHF.

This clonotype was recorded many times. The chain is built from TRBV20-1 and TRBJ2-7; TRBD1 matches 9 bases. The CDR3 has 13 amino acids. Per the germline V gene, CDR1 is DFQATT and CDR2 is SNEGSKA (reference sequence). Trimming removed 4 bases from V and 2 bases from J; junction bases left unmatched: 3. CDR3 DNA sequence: TGCAGTGCTATCGGACAGGGGACCTACGAGCAGTACGTC. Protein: CSAIGQGTYEQYV.